This entry lists 16 T cell receptor beta chains sequenced from one sample in a study of cytomegalovirus exposure and HLA in healthy donors. A multiplex PCR was run with 60 Vbeta primers and 13 Jbeta primers. Profiling relied on immunoSEQ multiplex PCR, and the TCRdb table lists in-frame clones only, not all of them. The sample has around 200,000 clones, over 75% seen once. The specimen was PBMCs. Receptors originate from a woman between 50 and 59 years old in good health and CMV-seropositive.

V and J are TRBV19 and TRBJ1-2; 10 bases line up with TRBD1. After removal of 3 bases from V and 3 bases from J, the junction contained 7 bases not matched to a gene. Looked up from germline, CDR1 is LNHDA and CDR2 is SQIVND (reference sequence). CDR3 length: 16 amino acids. CDR3 DNA sequence: TGTGCCAGTAGTATGGACAGGGGGATTGTAGACTATGGCTACACCTTC. Translating gives CASSMDRGIVDYGYTF. The full variable domain, rest sourced from reference TRBV19 and TRBJ1-2, is DGGITQSPKYLFRKEGQNVTLSCEQNLNHDAMYWYRQDPGQGLRLIYYSQIVNDFQKGDIAEGYSVSREKKESFPLTVTSAQKNPTAFYLCASSMDRGIVDYGYTFGSGTRLTVV.

In regard to this clone: Other DNA sequences in the same sample also yield this CDR3. The chain recombines TRBV7-3 with TRBJ2-2; D is ambiguous. Deletions cut 2 bases from V and 1 base from J, with 5 bases between. CDR3 length: 14 amino acids. CDR1 and CDR2 from the germline V gene are SGHTA and FQGTGA. CDR3 in DNA: TGTGCCAGCAGCTTAGCAGGGAACACCGGGGAGCTGTTTTTT. Protein: CASSLAGNTGELFF.

The count of this clone is one. V usage is TRBV10-3 and J usage is TRBJ1-5; 9 bases are shared with TRBD1. V trimming: 4 bases; J trimming: 3 bases; junction bases outside the gene matches: 7. From germline, CDR1 is ENHRY and CDR2 SYGVKD. There are 16 residues in the CDR3. In nucleotides, the CDR3 is TGTGCCATCAGTGGGGGGACAGGGTTTGACAATCAGCCCCAGCATTTT. The encoded protein is CAISGGTGFDNQPQHF.

The chain combines TRBV30 with TRBJ2-7; D unresolved. This CDR3 contains 11 residues. Trimming took off 3 bases at V and 0 bases at J, with 3 bases between the two ends. Germline CDR1 GTSNPN, CDR2 SVGIG (reference sequence). The CDR3 nucleotides are TGTGCCTGGAGGAGCTCCTACGAGCAGTACTTC. Its protein product is CAWRSSYEQYF.

This clone was seen more than once but under ten times. The gene calls are TRBV6-5 and TRBJ1-1; 9 bases are shared with TRBD1. The CDR3 consists of 14 residues. V lost 6 bases, J lost 3 bases, and 5 bases stayed unmatched. Germline assignment: CDR1 MNHEY and CDR2 SVGAGI. The CDR3: CASSATGGDTEAFF. The DNA of the CDR3 is TGTGCCAGCAGCGCTACAGGGGGCGACACTGAAGCTTTCTTT.

This chain links TRBV9 with TRBJ2-1; D might be TRBD1 (6 bases). The CDR3 extends over 13 amino acids. Trimming removed 7 bases at V and 7 bases at J, with 15 bases between. Germline CDR1 and CDR2: SGDLS and YYNGEE. The CDR3 DNA sequence: TGTGCCAGCCCCTCCGGGACACCGAATGAGCAGTTCTTC. It codes for CASPSGTPNEQFF.

This clone was recorded a few times. This chain uses TRBV11-2 with TRBJ2-5, with TRBD2 identical over 11 bases. The DNA end is a closer match to TRBJ2-7, so the J assignment may be wrong. CDR1 SGHAT and CDR2 FQNNGV come from the germline V gene. This CDR3 is built from 17 residues. This chain's CDR3 is CASSQGVPGLADYEQYF. The CDR3 region has the DNA TGTGCCAGCAGCCAAGGCGTTCCGGGACTAGCGGATTACGAGCAGTACTTC.

The chain employs TRBV6-5 and TRBJ2-5; D gene ambiguous. Trimming cost V 2 bases and J 5 bases, with 9 bases left between them. CDR3 size: 13 residues. CDR1 is MNHEY, CDR2 SVGAGI, per germline. The DNA for the CDR3 is TGTGCCAGCAGTTACGCCCGTAGTGAGACCCAGTACTTC. Amino acids: CASSYARSETQYF.

This chain joins TRBV7-6 and TRBJ1-3; D call uncertain. Germline assignment: CDR1 SGHVS and CDR2 FNYEAQ. This CDR3 comprises 15 residues. Trimming removed 5 bases from V and 4 bases from J, with 15 bases in between. The CDR3 loop is CASSPSRVSGNTIYF. CDR3 sequence (DNA): TGTGCCAGCAGCCCTTCGAGGGTCTCCGGAAACACCATATATTTT.

The V gene is TRBV7-8, the J gene TRBJ1-2, with D possibly TRBD1 on 6 matching bases. The V gene lost 3 bases and the J gene lost 2 bases, with 10 bases spanning the gap. Germline V gene data show CDR1 as SGHVS and CDR2 as FQNEAQ. The CDR3 loop spans 14 amino acids. CDR3 protein: CASSFGDRNYGYTF. CDR3 coding DNA: TGTGCCAGCAGCTTTGGAGACAGGAACTATGGCTACACCTTC.

This rearrangement joins TRBV7-8 to TRBJ2-4; a possible D gene is TRBD2 (6 bases). Germline CDR1 and CDR2: SGHVS and FQNEAQ. V was pared by 4 bases and J by 4 bases, with 17 bases between. This CDR3 contains 16 residues. CDR3 in DNA: TGTGCCAGCAGCTCCCGGGCCCAGGCGGGGAAAAACATTCAGTACTTC. Protein: CASSSRAQAGKNIQYF. Filled out from reference TRBV7-8 and TRBJ2-4, the complete variable domain reads GAGVSQSPRYKVAKRGQDVALRCDPISGHVSLFWYQQALGQGPEFLTYFQNEAQLDKSGLPSDRFFAERPEGSVSTLKIQRTQQEDSAVYLCASSSRAQAGKNIQYFGAGTRLSVL.

The V and J genes are TRBV7-2 and TRBJ2-7; TRBD1 matches at 8 bases. CDR1 is SGHTA and CDR2 is FQGNSA in the germline V gene. CDR3 length equals 15 residues. Trimming cost V 2 bases and J 2 bases; bases outside gene matches: 5. CDR3 residues: CASSLPRTGTYEQYF. The CDR3 DNA follows: TGTGCCAGCAGCTTACCAAGGACAGGGACCTACGAGCAGTACTTC.

The rearrangement joins TRBV7-9 to TRBJ1-2, with D tentatively TRBD1 (6 bases). The CDR3 contains 12 residues. Per the germline V gene, CDR1 is SEHNR and CDR2 is FQNEAQ (reference sequence). Trimming pared 5 bases from V and 9 bases from J, leaving 13 bases between. DNA of the CDR3: TGTGCCAGCAGCCGGGCAGGGGCCCGCTACACCTTC. It encodes CASSRAGARYTF.

The rearrangement joins TRBV9 to TRBJ2-1; D remains unclear. The V gene's germline CDR1 is SGDLS and CDR2 YYNGEE. V dropped 0 bases and J dropped 9 bases, with 13 bases sitting between them. The CDR3 runs to 14 residues. In DNA, the CDR3 is TGTGCCAGCAGCGTAGAAGCCAGGCTAAGTGAGCAGTTCTTC. Protein product: CASSVEARLSEQFF.

J is TRBJ2-7 and V is TRBV7-2; D perhaps matches TRBD1 (5 bases). Trimming pared 1 base from V and 4 bases from J, leaving 8 bases between. This CDR3 contains 13 residues. Germline V gene data show CDR1 as SGHTA and CDR2 as FQGNSA. The chain's CDR3 is CASSLGPGYEQYF. DNA of the CDR3: TGTGCCAGCAGCTTAGGACCAGGGTACGAGCAGTACTTC.

The genes are TRBV19 and TRBJ1-4; 7 bases map to TRBD1. The germline gives CDR1 LNHDA, CDR2 SQIVND (reference sequence). The CDR3 is 14 amino acids. Trimming removed 5 bases from V and 6 bases from J; junction bases left unmatched: 6. CDR3 region: CASSPGQADEKLFF. The CDR3 coding sequence is TGTGCCAGTAGTCCCGGACAGGCGGATGAAAAACTGTTTTTT.